Listed below are T cell receptor beta chains from one sample, sequenced in a study of cytomegalovirus exposure and HLA in healthy donors. Repertoires were generated with immunoSEQ multiplex PCR, while TCRdb's copy carries only in-frame clones and drops some. This sample carries around 170,000 clones, 75% to 90% of them seen once, and the ten largest clones take roughly 6.3%. The sequenced sample consisted of PBMCs. These TCRs come from a man aged 35-49 years in good health and CMV-seropositive. The conserved cysteine and the conserved F or W are not part of the CDR3 here. Only some rows state a clone size, as once, few, many or a class for expanded clones.

ASSEVGGVQETQY	TRBJ2-5	TRBV6-1	-	13
ASSEGGANFYEQY	TRBJ2-7	TRBV7-2	once	13
ASSQTGTAGDYEQY	TRBJ2-7	TRBV4-2	once	14
ASSLGSSGGYEQY	-	TRBV5-1	-	13
ASSVAGGINTQY	TRBJ2-3	TRBV5-1	-	12
ASSRPRGTEKLF	TRBJ1-4	TRBV7-9	-	12
AWGPERGYEQY	TRBJ2-7	TRBV30	-	11
ASSRGGPQETQY	TRBJ2-5	TRBV6-6	-	12
ASSPSGVNSYEQY	TRBJ2-7	TRBV9	-	13
ASSLEGPLNEQF	TRBJ2-1	TRBV5-6	-	12
ASSPQTGTNTEAF	TRBJ1-1	TRBV5-1	-	13
ASSLATGGEAF	TRBJ1-1	TRBV5-1	-	11
AWSSGGGSYNSPLH	TRBJ1-6	TRBV30	few	14
ASCRDTGELF	TRBJ2-2	TRBV19	-	10
ASSHALEGAEAF	TRBJ1-1	TRBV14	-	12
ASSKVPRDWSSGNTIY	TRBJ1-3	TRBV21-1	-	16
ASSWTGATQETQY	TRBJ2-5	TRBV7-2	-	13
ASRDSPNTEAF	TRBJ1-1	TRBV19	-	11
ASSPDRLAGELF	TRBJ2-2	TRBV6-4	-	12
ASSEQVNTEAF	TRBJ1-1	TRBV6-1	-	11
ASSYGQRNEKLF	TRBJ1-4	TRBV27	once	12
AISGGGYGEKLF	TRBJ1-4	TRBV10-3	few	12
ASSDLRDRGNTEAF	TRBJ1-1	TRBV6-1	-	14
ASQPSGTEQF	TRBJ2-1	TRBV7-9	-	10
ASSHSTGVALVGIQY	TRBJ2-4	TRBV23-1	few	15
ASSDLAGVGELF	TRBJ2-2	TRBV6-1	-	12
ASSPIGALNTEAF	TRBJ1-1	TRBV7-9	once	13
ASSRDGGLEKLF	TRBJ1-4	TRBV18	once	12
AIAGTVSSYEQY	TRBJ2-7	TRBV10-3	-	12
ASSLRKNRGEAF	TRBJ1-1	TRBV11-2	-	12
ASSHLHAQALSGNTIY	TRBJ1-3	TRBV14	-	16
ASSLIAGDEQY	TRBJ2-7	TRBV4-1	once	11
ASSPSPGLAADTQY	TRBJ2-3	TRBV27	-	14
ASNVLDRGQNGELF	TRBJ2-2	TRBV25-1	-	14
ASSIGTPYEQY	TRBJ2-7	TRBV27	-	11
ASSPLAGGYNEQF	TRBJ2-1	TRBV6-4	-	13
ASSLVIPYEQY	TRBJ2-7	TRBV7-2	once	11
ASSYRFSETQY	TRBJ2-5	TRBV6-5	-	11
ASTYQGVSHEQF	TRBJ2-1	TRBV19	-	12
ASSLEPWAGLETQY	TRBJ2-5	TRBV5-1	-	14
ASSPGDSREKLF	TRBJ1-4	TRBV18	-	12
ASSPGFPEGRSPLH	TRBJ1-6	TRBV11-2	few	14
ASSQRLLAGGTDTQY	TRBJ2-3	TRBV4-3	-	15
ASSKSSGGNYEQY	TRBJ2-7	TRBV6-5	-	13
ASRGGKTQY	TRBJ2-5	TRBV6-5	few	9
AWATTGRNTIY	TRBJ1-3	TRBV30	-	11
AWSFGGSEQY	-	TRBV30	-	10
ASSPAGINTEAF	TRBJ1-1	TRBV19	-	12
ASSISAGEAF	TRBJ1-1	TRBV19	-	10
ASSLLVGGQGAHYGYT	TRBJ1-2	TRBV27	-	16
ASGLVATGELF	TRBJ2-2	TRBV12-5	-	11
ASSQATTEAF	TRBJ1-1	TRBV4-2	-	10
ASSVQGSSGNTIY	TRBJ1-3	TRBV9	-	13
ASTADRNQPQH	TRBJ1-5	TRBV19	-	11
ASSVQAGQETQY	TRBJ2-5	TRBV9	-	12